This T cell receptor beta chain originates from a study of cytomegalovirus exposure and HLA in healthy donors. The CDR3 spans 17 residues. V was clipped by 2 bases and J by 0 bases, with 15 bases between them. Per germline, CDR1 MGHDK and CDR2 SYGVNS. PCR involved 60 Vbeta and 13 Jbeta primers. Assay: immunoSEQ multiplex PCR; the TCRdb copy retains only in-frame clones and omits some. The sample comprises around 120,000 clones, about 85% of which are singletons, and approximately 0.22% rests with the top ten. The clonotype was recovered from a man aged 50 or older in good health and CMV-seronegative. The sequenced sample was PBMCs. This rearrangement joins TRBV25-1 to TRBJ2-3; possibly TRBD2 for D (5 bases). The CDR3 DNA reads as TGTGCCAGCAGTGAAAAACTCCTAGCTGTTAGCACAGATACGCAGTATTTT. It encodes CASSEKLLAVSTDTQYF.